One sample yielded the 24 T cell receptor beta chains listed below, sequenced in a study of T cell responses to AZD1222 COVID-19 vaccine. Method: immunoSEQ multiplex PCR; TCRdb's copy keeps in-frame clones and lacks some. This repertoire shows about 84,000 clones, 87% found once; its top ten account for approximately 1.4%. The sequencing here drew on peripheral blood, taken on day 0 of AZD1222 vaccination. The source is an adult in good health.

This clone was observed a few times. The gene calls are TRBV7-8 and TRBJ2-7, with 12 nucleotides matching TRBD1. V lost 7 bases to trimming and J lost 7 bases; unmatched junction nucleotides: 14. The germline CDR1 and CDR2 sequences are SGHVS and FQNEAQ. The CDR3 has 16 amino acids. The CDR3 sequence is CASTPIGTGGYEEQYF. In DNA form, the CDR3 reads TGTGCCAGCACCCCTATCGGGACAGGGGGCTACGAGGAGCAGTACTTC.

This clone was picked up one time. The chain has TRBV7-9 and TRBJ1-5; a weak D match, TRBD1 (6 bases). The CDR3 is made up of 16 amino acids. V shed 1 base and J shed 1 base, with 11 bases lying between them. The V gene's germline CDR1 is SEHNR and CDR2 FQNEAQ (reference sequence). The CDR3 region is CASSLGGGGSNQPQHF. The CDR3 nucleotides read TGTGCCAGCAGCTTAGGAGGGGGGGGGAGCAATCAGCCCCAGCATTTT.

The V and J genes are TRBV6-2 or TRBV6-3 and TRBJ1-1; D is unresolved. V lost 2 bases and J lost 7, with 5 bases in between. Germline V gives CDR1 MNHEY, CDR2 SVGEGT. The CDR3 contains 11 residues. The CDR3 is CASSYPGEAFF. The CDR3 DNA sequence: TGTGCCAGCAGTTACCCCGGTGAAGCTTTCTTT.

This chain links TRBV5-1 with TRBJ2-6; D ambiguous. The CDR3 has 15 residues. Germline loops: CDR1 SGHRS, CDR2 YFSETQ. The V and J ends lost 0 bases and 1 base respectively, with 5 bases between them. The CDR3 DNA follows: TGCGCCAGCAGCTTGGTACTTTCTGGGGCCAACGTCCTGACTTTC. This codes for CASSLVLSGANVLTF.

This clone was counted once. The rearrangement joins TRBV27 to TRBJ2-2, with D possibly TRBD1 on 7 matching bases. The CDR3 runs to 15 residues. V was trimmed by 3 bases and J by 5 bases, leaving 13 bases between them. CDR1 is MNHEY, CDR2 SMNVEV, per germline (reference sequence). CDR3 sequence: CASSLRQGGTGELFF. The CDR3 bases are TGTGCCAGCAGTTTGAGACAGGGAGGTACCGGGGAGCTGTTTTTT.

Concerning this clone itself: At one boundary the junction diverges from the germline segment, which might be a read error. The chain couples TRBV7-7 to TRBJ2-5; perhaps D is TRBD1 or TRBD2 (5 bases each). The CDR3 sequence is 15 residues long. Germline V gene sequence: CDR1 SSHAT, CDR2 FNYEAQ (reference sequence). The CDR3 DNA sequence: TGTGCTAGCAGCCCCCTGGGTAGAGGGGAAGAGACCCAGTACTTC. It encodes CASSPLGRGEETQYF.

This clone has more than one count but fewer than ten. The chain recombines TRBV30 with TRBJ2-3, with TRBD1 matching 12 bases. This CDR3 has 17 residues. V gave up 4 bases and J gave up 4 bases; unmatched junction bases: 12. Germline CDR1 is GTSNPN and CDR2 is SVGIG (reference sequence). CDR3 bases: TGTGCCTGGAAATCTGGGGACAGGGGGCTTTATGCAGATACGCAGTATTTT. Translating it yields CAWKSGDRGLYADTQYF.

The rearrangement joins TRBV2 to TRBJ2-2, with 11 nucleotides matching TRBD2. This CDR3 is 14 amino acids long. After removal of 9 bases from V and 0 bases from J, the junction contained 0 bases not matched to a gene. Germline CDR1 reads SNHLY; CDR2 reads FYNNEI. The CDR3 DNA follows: TGTGCCAGGGGACTAGCGGCGAACACCGGGGAGCTGTTTTTT. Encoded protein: CARGLAANTGELFF.

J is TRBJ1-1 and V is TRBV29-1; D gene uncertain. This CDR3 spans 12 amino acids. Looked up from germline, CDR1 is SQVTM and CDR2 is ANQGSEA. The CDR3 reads CTFIRQNTEAFF. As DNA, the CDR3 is TGCACCTTTATTCGACAGAACACTGAAGCTTTCTTT.

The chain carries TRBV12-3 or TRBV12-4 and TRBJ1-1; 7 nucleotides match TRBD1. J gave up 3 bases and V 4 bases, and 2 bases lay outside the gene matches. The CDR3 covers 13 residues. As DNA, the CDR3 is TGTGCCAGCAGTTCAGACAGGGACACTGAAGCTTTCTTT. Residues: CASSSDRDTEAFF.

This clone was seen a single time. CDR3 loop: CASSVGGAGYGYTF. The CDR3 DNA is TGTGCCAGCAGCGTGGGCGGTGCGGGCTATGGCTACACCTTC. This chain joins TRBV9 and TRBJ1-2; D ambiguous. In germline, CDR1 is SGDLS, CDR2 YYNGEE. V lost 2 bases and J 4 bases, leaving 12 bases between the germline ends. The CDR3 extends over 14 amino acids.

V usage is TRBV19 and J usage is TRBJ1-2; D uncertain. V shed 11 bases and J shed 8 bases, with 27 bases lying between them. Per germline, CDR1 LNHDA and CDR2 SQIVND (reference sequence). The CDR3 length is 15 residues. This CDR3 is CAVHKAGQARMGYTF. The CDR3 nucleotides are TGTGCCGTCCACAAAGCCGGGCAGGCCCGAATGGGCTACACCTTC.

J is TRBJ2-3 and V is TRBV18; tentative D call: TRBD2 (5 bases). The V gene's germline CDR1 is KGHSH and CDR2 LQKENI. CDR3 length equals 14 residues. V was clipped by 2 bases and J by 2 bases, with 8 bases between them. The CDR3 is CASSPSGNTDTQYF. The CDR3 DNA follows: TGTGCCAGCTCACCATCGGGGAACACAGATACGCAGTATTTT.

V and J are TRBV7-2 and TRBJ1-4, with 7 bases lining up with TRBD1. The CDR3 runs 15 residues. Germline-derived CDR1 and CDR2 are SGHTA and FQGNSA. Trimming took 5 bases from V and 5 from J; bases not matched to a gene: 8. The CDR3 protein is CASSPRQGINEKLFF. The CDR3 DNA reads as TGTGCCAGCAGCCCCCGACAGGGCATAAATGAAAAACTGTTTTTT. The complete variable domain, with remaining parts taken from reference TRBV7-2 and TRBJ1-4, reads GAGVSQSPSNKVTEKGKDVELRCDPISGHTALYWYRQSLGQGLEFLIYFQGNSAPDKSGLPSDRFSAERTGGSVSTLTIQRTQQEDSAVYLCASSPRQGINEKLFFGSGTQLSVL.

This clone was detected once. The CDR3 bases are TGTGCCAGCAGTTTCAGACCGGGACAGCGAGGAAGCTCCTATAATTCACCCCTCCACTTT. Translation: CASSFRPGQRGSSYNSPLHF. This chain joins TRBV27 and TRBJ1-6; 7 bases are a match to TRBD1. With V trimmed by 3 bases and J by 0 bases, 14 bases remained unmatched. The CDR3 is 20 residues long. Germline V gene lookup returns CDR1 MNHEY and CDR2 SMNVEV (reference sequence).

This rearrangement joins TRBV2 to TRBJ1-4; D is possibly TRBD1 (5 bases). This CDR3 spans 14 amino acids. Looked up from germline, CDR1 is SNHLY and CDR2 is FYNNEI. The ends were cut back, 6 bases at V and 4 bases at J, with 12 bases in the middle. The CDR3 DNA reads TGTGCCAGCAGAACGACAGAAGTTAATGAAAAACTGTTTTTT. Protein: CASRTTEVNEKLFF.

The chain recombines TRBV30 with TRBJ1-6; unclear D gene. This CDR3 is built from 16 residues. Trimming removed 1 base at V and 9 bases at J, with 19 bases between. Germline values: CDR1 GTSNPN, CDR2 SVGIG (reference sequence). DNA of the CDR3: TGTGCCTGGAGTGCCCCAGGAGCTGGGAGGATTTCACCCCTCCACTTT. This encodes CAWSAPGAGRISPLHF.

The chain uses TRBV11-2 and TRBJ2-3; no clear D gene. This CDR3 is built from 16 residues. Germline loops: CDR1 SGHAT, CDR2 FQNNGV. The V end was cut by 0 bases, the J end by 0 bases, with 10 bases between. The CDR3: CASSLDPTHSTDTQYF. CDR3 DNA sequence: TGTGCCAGCAGCTTAGATCCGACCCACAGCACAGATACGCAGTATTTT.

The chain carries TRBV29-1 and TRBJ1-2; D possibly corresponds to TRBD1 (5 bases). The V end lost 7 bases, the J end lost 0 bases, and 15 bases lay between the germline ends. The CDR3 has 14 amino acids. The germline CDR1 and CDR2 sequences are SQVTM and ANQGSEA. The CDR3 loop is CSASRDGANYGYTF. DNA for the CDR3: TGCAGCGCTTCCCGGGACGGTGCTAACTATGGCTACACCTTC. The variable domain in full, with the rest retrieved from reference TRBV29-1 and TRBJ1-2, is SAVISQKPSRDICQRGTSLTIQCQVDSQVTMMFWYRQQPGQSLTLIATANQGSEATYESGFVIDKFPISRPNLTFSTLTVSNMSPEDSSIYLCSASRDGANYGYTFGSGTRLTVV.

Here the CDR3 reads CASSMRLDGYTF. CDR3 sequence (DNA): TGTGCCAGTAGTATGCGACTGGATGGCTACACCTTC. The chain recombines TRBV19 with TRBJ1-2; the D is unclear. The CDR3 extends over 12 amino acids. V was cut by 3 bases and J by 6 bases, with 8 bases left in between. The germline V gene has CDR1 LNHDA and CDR2 SQIVND (reference sequence).

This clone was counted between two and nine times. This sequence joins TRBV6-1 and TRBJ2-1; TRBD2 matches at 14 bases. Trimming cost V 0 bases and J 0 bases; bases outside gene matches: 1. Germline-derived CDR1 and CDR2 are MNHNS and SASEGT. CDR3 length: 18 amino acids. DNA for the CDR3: TGTGCCAGCAGTGAAGCGGGACTAGCGGGAGCCTCCTACAATGAGCAGTTCTTC. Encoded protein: CASSEAGLAGASYNEQFF.

CDR3 amino acids: CASQGSSYNSPLHF. CDR3 DNA: TGTGCCAGCCAAGGGTCCTCCTATAATTCACCCCTCCACTTT. The chain carries TRBV19 and TRBJ1-6; no clear D. The CDR3 length is 14 residues. CDR1 is LNHDA, CDR2 SQIVND, per germline (reference sequence). V lost 9 bases and J 0 bases, leaving 9 bases between the germline ends.

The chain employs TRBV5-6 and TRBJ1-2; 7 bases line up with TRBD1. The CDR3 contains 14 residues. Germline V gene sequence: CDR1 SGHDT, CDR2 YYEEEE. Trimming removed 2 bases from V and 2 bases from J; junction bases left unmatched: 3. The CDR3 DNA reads TGTGCCAGCAGCTTATTGGGACAGAACTATGGCTACACCTTC. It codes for CASSLLGQNYGYTF. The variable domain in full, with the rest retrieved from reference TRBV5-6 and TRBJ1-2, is DAGVTQSPTHLIKTRGQQVTLRCSPKSGHDTVSWYQQALGQGPQFIFQYYEEEERQRGNFPDRFSGHQFPNYSSELNVNALLLGDSALYLCASSLLGQNYGYTFGSGTRLTVV.

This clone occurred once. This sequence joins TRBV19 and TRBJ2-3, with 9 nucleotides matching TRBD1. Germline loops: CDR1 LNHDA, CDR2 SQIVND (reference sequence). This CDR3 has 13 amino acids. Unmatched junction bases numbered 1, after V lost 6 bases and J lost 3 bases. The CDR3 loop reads CASRTGGTDTQYF. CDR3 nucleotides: TGTGCCAGTAGGACAGGGGGGACAGATACGCAGTATTTT.